Shown below are 8 T cell receptor beta chains from a single sample sequenced in a study of control samples from healthy donors and cancer patients. Libraries were prepared by immunoSEQ multiplex PCR; TCRdb keeps only in-frame clonotypes and omits some of them. The table lists about 170,000 clones, around 88% of them singletons. The sequencing input was blood. Receptor source: a woman in her thirties in good health.

V gene TRBV5-1 combines with J gene TRBJ1-2; D unclear. With 4 bases removed from V and 2 bases from J, the gap between germline ends came to 6 bases. Germline-derived CDR1 and CDR2 are SGHRS and YFSETQ. The CDR3 covers 12 residues. The CDR3 region has the DNA TGCGCCAGCAGCGTTGACAACTATGGCTACACCTTC. Translation: CASSVDNYGYTF.

The V and J genes are TRBV15 and TRBJ2-1; D tentatively fits TRBD1 or TRBD2 (5 bases each). Trimming pared 5 bases from V and 4 bases from J, leaving 18 bases between. Germline V gene lookup returns CDR1 LNHNV and CDR2 YYDKDF (reference sequence). The CDR3 is 16 residues long. CDR3 nucleotides: TGTGCCACCAGCGGAGTGGGGGAGTCAGCGTACAATGAGCAGTTCTTC. Translation gives CATSGVGESAYNEQFF.

The chain combines TRBV5-1 with TRBJ1-1, with unresolved D. V was shortened by 2 bases and J by 1 base, with 12 bases between the two germline ends. CDR3 size: 15 residues. CDR1 is SGHRS, CDR2 YFSETQ, per germline. The CDR3 region is CASSLQRVGNTEAFF. In DNA form, the CDR3 reads TGCGCCAGCAGCTTACAGCGGGTTGGGAACACTGAAGCTTTCTTT.

This chain joins TRBV6-6 and TRBJ1-5; D possibly corresponds to TRBD1 (5 bases). Germline-derived CDR1 and CDR2 are MNHNY and SVGAGI (reference sequence). The V gene lost 11 bases and the J gene lost 2 bases, with 13 bases spanning the gap. The CDR3 extends over 13 amino acids. CDR3 sequence: CAAGVQGNQPQHF. Written as DNA, the CDR3 is TGTGCCGCGGGCGTACAGGGCAATCAGCCCCAGCATTTT.

In its sample, this clone was seen a few times. The chain combines TRBV6-4 with TRBJ2-3, with D unresolved. Trimming shortened V by 2 bases and J by 0 bases, and 3 bases separated the two germline ends. CDR1 is MRHNA, CDR2 SNTAGT, per germline. CDR3 length: 13 residues. The CDR3 nucleotides read TGTGCCAGCAGTGACAGGAGCACAGATACGCAGTATTTT. This sequence encodes CASSDRSTDTQYF.

This chain uses TRBV24-1 with TRBJ1-1, with D possibly matching TRBD1 (6 bases). There are 16 residues in the CDR3. The germline V and J ends were trimmed by 10 bases and 2 bases, with 22 bases remaining between them. Germline V CDR1 and CDR2: KGHDR, SFDVKD. In DNA form, the CDR3 reads TGTGCCACAGAGCCGGCAGGGTGGGGGGGCAACACTGAAGCTTTCTTT. It codes for CATEPAGWGGNTEAFF.

Notes on this clone: The same CDR3 is also encoded by other DNA sequences in this sample. The chain couples TRBV3-1 (or the pseudogene TRBV3-2) to TRBJ1-1; D not certain. Germline CDR1 and CDR2: LGHDT and YNNKEL (reference sequence). V was cut by 1 base and J by 5 bases, with 5 bases left in between. The CDR3 consists of 12 residues. CDR3 nucleotides: TGTGCCAGCAGCCAAGTTCCTACTGAAGCTTTCTTT. It yields the protein CASSQVPTEAFF.

CDR3 sequence (DNA): TGCGCCAGCAGCTTGGGCGGCCTAAACATTCAGTACTTC. This encodes CASSLGGLNIQYF. The chain uses TRBV5-1 and TRBJ2-4, with no clear D. CDR1 SGHRS and CDR2 YFSETQ come from the germline V gene. This CDR3 comprises 13 residues. The V gene lost 0 bases and the J gene lost 6 bases, with 7 bases spanning the gap.